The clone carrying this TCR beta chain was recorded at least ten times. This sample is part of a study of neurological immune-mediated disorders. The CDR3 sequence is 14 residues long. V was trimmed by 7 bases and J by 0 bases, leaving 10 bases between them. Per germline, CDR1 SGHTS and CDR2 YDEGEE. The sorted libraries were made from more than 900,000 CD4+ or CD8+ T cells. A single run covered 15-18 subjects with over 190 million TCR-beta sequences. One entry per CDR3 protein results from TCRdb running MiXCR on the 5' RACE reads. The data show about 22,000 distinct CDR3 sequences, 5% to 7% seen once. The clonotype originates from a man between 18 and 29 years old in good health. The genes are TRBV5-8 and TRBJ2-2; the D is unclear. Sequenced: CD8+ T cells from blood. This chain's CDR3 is CASGISANTGELFF. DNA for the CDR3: TGTGCCAGCGGTATATCGGCGAACACCGGGGAGCTGTTTTTT.